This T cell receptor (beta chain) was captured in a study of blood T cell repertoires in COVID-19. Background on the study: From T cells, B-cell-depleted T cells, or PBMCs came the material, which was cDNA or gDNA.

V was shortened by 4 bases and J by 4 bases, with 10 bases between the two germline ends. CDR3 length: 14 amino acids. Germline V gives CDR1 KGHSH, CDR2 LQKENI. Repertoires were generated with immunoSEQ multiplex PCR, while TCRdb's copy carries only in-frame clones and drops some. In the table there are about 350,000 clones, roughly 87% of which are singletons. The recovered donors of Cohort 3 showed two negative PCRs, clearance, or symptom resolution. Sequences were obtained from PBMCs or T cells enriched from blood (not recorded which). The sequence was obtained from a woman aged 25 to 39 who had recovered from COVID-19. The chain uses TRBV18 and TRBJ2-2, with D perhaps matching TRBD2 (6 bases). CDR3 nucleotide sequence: TGTGCCAGCTCACGCGGGGCGCCCACCGGGGAGCTGTTTTTT. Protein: CASSRGAPTGELFF.